One and the same sample provided the 8 T cell receptor beta chains below, sequenced in a study of stem cell transplantation in POMP-related autoinflammatory disease. Measured with immunoSEQ multiplex PCR; TCRdb has only the in-frame clones, and not every one. This repertoire shows some 65,000 clones, roughly 91% found once; its top ten account for 0.5% to 0.75%. Sequenced here: CD4+ T cells from PBMCs, sampled after stem cell transplantation. The origin of the receptors is a human patient with POMP-related autoinflammation and immune dysregulation (PRAID). The graft donor may be the source of some T cells.

This clone has just one count. The chain has TRBV28 and TRBJ2-1; TRBD1 might be the D (6 bases). Trimming cost V 3 bases and J 12 bases, with 12 bases left between them. The CDR3 covers 12 residues. Germline values: CDR1 MDHEN, CDR2 SYDVKM. The chain's CDR3 is CASSLDSPSQFF. The DNA for the CDR3 is TGTGCCAGCAGTTTGGACAGTCCGTCGCAGTTCTTC.

The CDR3 loop is CASSEGLADTQYF. The CDR3 coding sequence is TGTGCCAGCAGTGAAGGGCTAGCGGACACGCAGTATTTT. The chain has TRBV2 and TRBJ2-3; 7 bases map to TRBD2. Trimming cost V 1 base and J 9 bases; bases outside gene matches: 4. This CDR3 contains 13 residues. Germline V CDR1 and CDR2: SNHLY, FYNNEI. Combining the CDR3 with reference TRBV2 and TRBJ2-3 gives the whole variable domain EPEVTQTPSHQVTQMGQEVILRCVPISNHLYFYWYRQILGQKVEFLVSFYNNEISEKSEIFDDQFSVERPDGSNFTLKIRSTKLEDSAMYFCASSEGLADTQYFGPGTRLTVL.

The chain employs TRBV5-1 and TRBJ1-2, with a weak D call TRBD1 (5 bases). Per germline, CDR1 SGHRS and CDR2 YFSETQ. The ends were cut back, 0 bases at V and 4 bases at J, with 16 bases in the middle. The CDR3 totals 16 residues. The CDR3 DNA follows: TGCGCCAGCAGCTTGGCCGTTACCCAGGGTGGCTATGGCTACACCTTC. It specifies CASSLAVTQGGYGYTF.

The chain couples TRBV4-1 to TRBJ2-7, with D tentatively TRBD1 (6 bases). The CDR3 is 17 amino acids. Germline V gene lookup returns CDR1 MGHRA and CDR2 YSYEKL. Deletions cut 4 bases from V and 2 bases from J, with 21 bases between. This CDR3 is CASSPRGPIRDTYEQYF. The CDR3 DNA reads TGCGCCAGCAGCCCCAGGGGACCGATCCGGGACACCTACGAGCAGTACTTC.

The chain has TRBV11-2 and TRBJ1-6, with a weak D call TRBD1 (5 bases). The CDR3 contains 14 residues. V shed 3 bases and J shed 7 bases, with 10 bases lying between them. The germline CDR1 and CDR2 sequences are SGHAT and FQNNGV. CDR3 residues: CASSFREGNSPLHF. CDR3 nucleotides: TGTGCCAGCAGCTTCAGGGAGGGGAATTCACCCCTCCACTTT.

This rearrangement joins TRBV2 to TRBJ1-2; TRBD1 matches 7 bases. From germline, CDR1 is SNHLY and CDR2 FYNNEI. Germline trimming cut 0 bases from V and 4 bases from J; bases unmatched to any gene: 5. The CDR3 contains 15 residues. CDR3 DNA: TGTGCCAGCAGTGAAGCGCAAGGACAGGTCTATGGCTACACCTTC. Protein sequence: CASSEAQGQVYGYTF.

The gene calls are TRBV7-8 and TRBJ2-1, with TRBD2 as a possible D gene (5 bases). Deletions cut 3 bases from V and 7 bases from J, with 19 bases between. CDR1 and CDR2 (germline): SGHVS, FQNEAQ. This CDR3 comprises 16 residues. The CDR3 loop reads CASSFKLVGPPNEQFF. In DNA form, the CDR3 reads TGTGCCAGCAGCTTCAAACTAGTTGGGCCACCAAATGAGCAGTTCTTC. The full variable domain, rest sourced from reference TRBV7-8 and TRBJ2-1, is GAGVSQSPRYKVAKRGQDVALRCDPISGHVSLFWYQQALGQGPEFLTYFQNEAQLDKSGLPSDRFFAERPEGSVSTLKIQRTQQEDSAVYLCASSFKLVGPPNEQFFGPGTRLTVL.

This chain uses TRBV14 with TRBJ2-3; D not resolved. The V and J ends lost 0 bases and 4 bases respectively, with 11 bases between them. The CDR3 totals 15 residues. CDR1 and CDR2 (germline): SGHDN, FVKESK. The CDR3 coding sequence is TGTGCCAGCAGCCAAGATTTCGGTCCCCCAGATACGCAGTATTTT. It encodes CASSQDFGPPDTQYF. Full variable domain (remainder filled in from reference TRBV14 and TRBJ2-3): EAGVTQFPSHSVIEKGQTVTLRCDPISGHDNLYWYRRVMGKEIKFLLHFVKESKQDESGMPNNRFLAERTGGTYSTLKVQPAELEDSGVYFCASSQDFGPPDTQYFGPGTRLTVL.